Listed below are T cell receptor beta chains from one sample, sequenced in a study of OX40 agonist ivuxolimab in advanced cancers. The data were produced by immunoSEQ multiplex PCR, yet TCRdb's version contains in-frame clones alone and is incomplete. This table holds under 85,000 clones, under 80% found once. Specimen: CD4+ or CD8+ T cells sorted from blood, collected in a trial of the OX40 agonist ivuxolimab. The receptors shown here come from an adult with an advanced solid tumor such as melanoma, head and neck, liver or kidney cancer. The CDR3 runs from the conserved cysteine through the conserved F or W. The D gene is left open where the match is weak. Clone size, where shown, is once, few, many, or a class for clones that have expanded.

TGTGCCAGCAGCCAAGATCAGGGTGAAAAACTGTTTTTT	CASSQDQGEKLFF	-	-	TRBV4-2	TRBJ1-4
TGTGCCAGCAGCTTGGGCAGTTTAAGGAACCCTTACGAGCAGTACTTC	CASSLGSLRNPYEQYF	-	-	TRBV5-4	TRBJ2-7
TGTGCCAGCAGTTTATATGGCAGGGGACAGCCCCAGCATTTT	CASSLYGRGQPQHF	-	-	TRBV28	TRBJ1-5
TGTGCCAGCAGTTGGGGGGTAGAGGGTTCACCCCTCCACTTT	CASSWGVEGSPLHF	-	-	TRBV27	TRBJ1-6
TGTGCCAGCAGCTTAGCGGGGCGGGCGGGAGATACGCAGTATTTT	CASSLAGRAGDTQYF	few	-	TRBV7-8	TRBJ2-3
TGTGCTAGTGGTTTGGAGGGGGCGACCGGGGAGCTGTTTTTT	CASGLEGATGELFF	-	TRBD1	TRBV12-5	TRBJ2-2
TGTGCCAGCAGTCCTCTCGGAGTTAGCACAGATACGCAGTATTTT	CASSPLGVSTDTQYF	once	-	TRBV28	TRBJ2-3
TGTGCCAGCACCCTTTCCGGGACTAGCAGAGGCGAGCAGTTCTTC	CASTLSGTSRGEQFF	-	TRBD2	TRBV5-4	TRBJ2-1
TGTGCCAGCAGCTCCCTCGGAGGCGACTACGAGCAGTACTTC	CASSSLGGDYEQYF	-	-	TRBV7-3	TRBJ2-7
TGTGCCAGCAGTTTGGGGGCAGGAGCCGGGGAGCTGTTTTTT	CASSLGAGAGELFF	few	-	TRBV7-2	TRBJ2-2
TGTGCCAGCAGCTCTACAGGGGGCGGCTACACCTTC	CASSSTGGGYTF	few	TRBD1	TRBV7-3	TRBJ1-2
TGTGCCAGCCGAATAGCGGGAGATTACAATGAGCAGTTCTTC	CASRIAGDYNEQFF	-	TRBD2	TRBV28	TRBJ2-1
TGCGCCAGCATCAGGCGGGCGGCTAGCGGGGCGGAGACCCAGTACTTC	CASIRRAASGAETQYF	-	TRBD2	TRBV5-1	TRBJ2-5
TGTGCCAGCTCCCTATCAGGGGCCTACGAGCAGTACTTC	CASSLSGAYEQYF	-	-	TRBV18	TRBJ2-7
TGTGCCAGCAGCGCAGGACTAGCGGGAATTGAAGATACGCAGTATTTT	CASSAGLAGIEDTQYF	-	TRBD2	TRBV5-6	TRBJ2-3
TGCGCCAGCAGCTTATTGGAGACAGGCGAGCAGTACTTC	CASSLLETGEQYF	-	-	TRBV5-1	TRBJ2-7
TGTGCCAGCTCACCCCTCGCAGGGGCCGTGGGTGGCAATGAGCAGTTCTTC	CASSPLAGAVGGNEQFF	-	-	TRBV18	TRBJ2-1
TGTGCCAGCTCACCGCAGGGGCCGAACACCGGGGAGCTGTTTTTT	CASSPQGPNTGELFF	-	-	TRBV18	TRBJ2-2
TGCAGTGCCTGGAAGGGGGGGGAGCAGTTCTTC	CSAWKGGEQFF	-	-	TRBV20-1	TRBJ2-1
TGTGCCAGTCTCGGACAGGGGATTTACCAGGTTGAAGCTTTCTTT	CASLGQGIYQVEAFF	-	TRBD1	TRBV6-1	TRBJ1-1
TGCAGCGGCAGCGGGGGCTCCTACAATGAGCAGTTCTTC	CSGSGGSYNEQFF	-	TRBD2	TRBV29-1	TRBJ2-1
TGTGCCAGCAGTTTTCCTCCCCACCCTGAAGCTTTCTTT	CASSFPPHPEAFF	-	-	TRBV28	TRBJ1-1
TGTGCCACCCCCAAGGGGGACAGGCCCAGGGACGAGCAGTACTTC	CATPKGDRPRDEQYF	-	-	TRBV21-1	TRBJ2-7
TGTGCCACCAGCATAGAGACATTCCTCGAGCAGTACTTC	CATSIETFLEQYF	-	-	TRBV15	TRBJ2-7
TGTGCCAGCAGCTTGGATGTCGGGGCAGGGCACGGCTACACCTTC	CASSLDVGAGHGYTF	-	-	TRBV7-9	TRBJ1-2
TGTGCCAGCAGTATGGAGGGGAACATTCAGTACTTC	CASSMEGNIQYF	-	-	TRBV27	TRBJ2-4
TGTGCCAGCAGTTGGCGGCAACTCACTGGGGATGGCTACACCTTC	CASSWRQLTGDGYTF	-	-	TRBV7-9	TRBJ1-2
TGTGCCAGCAGTTACGGGGGGAACACTGAAGCTTTCTTT	CASSYGGNTEAFF	-	-	TRBV6-6	TRBJ1-1
TGCGCCAGCAGCCAGTCAGGGCATTCACCCCTCCACTTT	CASSQSGHSPLHF	-	-	TRBV4-3	TRBJ1-6
TGTGCCAGCAGCCCGCGGACAGGGGGCCTGAGCTATGGCTACACCTTC	CASSPRTGGLSYGYTF	-	TRBD1	TRBV7-6	TRBJ1-2
TGTGCCAGCAGCACCGCCGACAGGGCCTCCTACGAGCAGTACTTC	CASSTADRASYEQYF	-	TRBD1	TRBV7-8	TRBJ2-7
TGTGCCAGCAGGCCCCCGGGACAGGGCGGATCACCCCTCCACTTT	CASRPPGQGGSPLHF	-	TRBD1	TRBV6-1	TRBJ1-6
TGTGCCAGCTCACCGGGACAGGGTGGCAATCAGCCCCAGCATTTT	CASSPGQGGNQPQHF	few	TRBD1	TRBV18	TRBJ1-5
TGCGCCAGCAGGCATACGGGACCGTCCTACGAGCAGTACTTC	CASRHTGPSYEQYF	once	-	TRBV10-2	TRBJ2-7
TGTGCCAGCAGTGACGGTACCGGGACAGAAGCTTTCTTT	CASSDGTGTEAFF	few	-	TRBV6-4	TRBJ1-1
TGTGCCAGCAGTTCCGGTCTATCATACAATGAGCAGTTCTTC	CASSSGLSYNEQFF	-	-	TRBV28	TRBJ2-1
TGTGCCAGCAGCTTACAACAGAACTACGAGCAGTACTTC	CASSLQQNYEQYF	-	-	TRBV11-3	TRBJ2-7
TGCAGCGTTGATGGGGACAGGGGGGGGGCAGATACGCAGTATTTT	CSVDGDRGGADTQYF	-	TRBD1	TRBV29-1	TRBJ2-3
TGTGCCAGCATTCCGGGACCGGCCTGGGGGACGCAGTATTTT	CASIPGPAWGTQYF	once	-	TRBV28	TRBJ2-3
TGTGCCAGCAGCTTGTTTCTAGCGGGCGGAAATGAGCAGTTCTTC	CASSLFLAGGNEQFF	-	TRBD2	TRBV5-8	TRBJ2-1
TGCGCCAGCAGCCAAAACTCCGACAGATTCTACGAGCAGTACTTC	CASSQNSDRFYEQYF	-	-	TRBV5-1	TRBJ2-7
TGTGCCAGCAGCTTAAGACTAGCGGGAGCCGCCGGCGAGCAGTACTTC	CASSLRLAGAAGEQYF	-	TRBD2	TRBV11-2	TRBJ2-7
TGCGCCAGCAGTGCACAGTCAGCTAAGATGAACACTGAAGCTTTCTTT	CASSAQSAKMNTEAFF	-	-	TRBV6-1	TRBJ1-1
TGTGCCAGCAGGGCGCAGCTCCTTTACACCGGGGAGCTGTTTTTT	CASRAQLLYTGELFF	-	-	TRBV28	TRBJ2-2
TGTGCCAGCAGCTTAGCGGGCCTAGCGACCACCTACGAGCAGTACTTC	CASSLAGLATTYEQYF	-	-	TRBV7-8	TRBJ2-7
TGTGCCAGCAGCCAAGCCTTGGCCCAGTACTTC	CASSQALAQYF	once	-	TRBV14	TRBJ2-5
TGTGCCAGCAGCTTAGTCGCCGGGTGGGAGCGGAGCACAGATACGCAGTATTTT	CASSLVAGWERSTDTQYF	-	-	TRBV7-2	TRBJ2-3
TGTGCCAGCAGCTTAACTAACCGGGGGGCGCAAACCGGGGAGCTGTTTTTT	CASSLTNRGAQTGELFF	-	-	TRBV7-8	TRBJ2-2
TGTGCCAGCAGTTACTCGTCCCAGCAGCCCCAGCATTTT	CASSYSSQQPQHF	-	-	TRBV6-6	TRBJ1-5